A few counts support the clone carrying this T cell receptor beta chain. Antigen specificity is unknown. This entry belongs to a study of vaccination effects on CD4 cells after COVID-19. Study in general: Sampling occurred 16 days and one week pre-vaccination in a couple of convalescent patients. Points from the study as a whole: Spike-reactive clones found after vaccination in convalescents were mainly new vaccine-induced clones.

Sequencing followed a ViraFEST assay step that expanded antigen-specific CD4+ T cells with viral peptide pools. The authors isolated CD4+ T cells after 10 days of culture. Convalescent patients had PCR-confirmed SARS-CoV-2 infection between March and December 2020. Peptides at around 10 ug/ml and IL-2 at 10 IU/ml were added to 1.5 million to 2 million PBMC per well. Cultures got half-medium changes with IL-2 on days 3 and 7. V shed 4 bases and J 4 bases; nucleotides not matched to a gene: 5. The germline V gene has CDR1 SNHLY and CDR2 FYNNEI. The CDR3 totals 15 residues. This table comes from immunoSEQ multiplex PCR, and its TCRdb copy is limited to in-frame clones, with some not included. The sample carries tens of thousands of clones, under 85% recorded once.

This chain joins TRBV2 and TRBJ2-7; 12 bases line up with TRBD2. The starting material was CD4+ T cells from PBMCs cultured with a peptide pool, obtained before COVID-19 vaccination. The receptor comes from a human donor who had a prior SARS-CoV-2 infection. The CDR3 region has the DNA TGTGCCAGCAGTGTGGGGGGGACTAGCGGGTACGAGCAGTACTTC. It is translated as CASSVGGTSGYEQYF. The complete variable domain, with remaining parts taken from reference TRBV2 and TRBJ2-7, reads EPEVTQTPSHQVTQMGQEVILRCVPISNHLYFYWYRQILGQKVEFLVSFYNNEISEKSEIFDDQFSVERPDGSNFTLKIRSTKLEDSAMYFCASSVGGTSGYEQYFGPGTRLTVT.